Given below is one TCR beta chain in context. The antigen remains unidentified. CDR3 length equals 12 residues. The germline V and J ends were trimmed by 1 base and 7 bases, with 7 bases remaining between them. Germline CDR1 reads SEHNR; CDR2 reads FQNEAQ (reference sequence). These data come from a study of cytomegalovirus exposure and HLA in healthy donors. Study-wide results and limits: High specificity and sensitivity for cytomegalovirus status were reported for the classifier. In a later analysis, several top co-occurrence clusters appeared linked to parvovirus B19, influenza, CMV and Epstein-Barr virus. Immune exposure information available was restricted to CMV serostatus.

With 60 Vbeta and 13 Jbeta primers, the PCR was carried out. Repertoires were generated with immunoSEQ multiplex PCR, while TCRdb's copy carries only in-frame clones and drops some. The sample gives about 210,000 clones, around 83% of which show up once; more than 8.5% is in the top ten. The rearrangement joins TRBV7-9 to TRBJ1-1, with a possible D match to TRBD1 (5 bases). The sequence came from a woman aged 50 to 60 in good health and CMV-seropositive. Material: PBMCs. The CDR3 loop is CASSLGGVEAFF. As DNA, the CDR3 is TGTGCCAGCAGCTTAGGGGGGGTTGAAGCTTTCTTT.